This is a list of T cell receptor beta chains from one sample in a study of shared clonotypes between healthy human individuals. Clones were read by immunoSEQ multiplex PCR, and TCRdb kept only the in-frame ones, dropping some. The repertoire holds some 1,900,000 clones, with about 95% as singletons. Sequenced: naive CD8+ T cells sorted from blood. The origin of the receptors is a man between 18 and 29 years old in good health. The CDR3 runs from the conserved cysteine through the conserved F or W. D genes are given only for firm matches. Clone sizes are given selectively: once, few, many, or a class where the clone is expanded.

>TRBJ2-1|-|once|TRBV12-2
TGTGCAAGTCGTCGCAGATGGGGGACTAGCGGGAGTCATGAGCAGTTCTTC
CASRRRWGTSGSHEQFF
>TRBJ2-7|-|-|TRBV13
TGTGCCAGCAGCTTTCCGGGCTCCTACGAGCAGTACTTC
CASSFPGSYEQYF
>TRBJ2-1|-|-|TRBV27
TGTGCCAGCAGTCTGCTAGCGAGAGAGTGGAATGAGCAGTTCTTC
CASSLLAREWNEQFF
>TRBJ2-2|TRBD2|-|TRBV5-6
TGTGCCAGCAGCTTGGGGCTAGCGGGAGGCACCGGGGAGCTGTTTTTT
CASSLGLAGGTGELFF
>TRBJ2-3|TRBD1|-|TRBV13
TGTGCCAGCACCTTCGACAGGGCCACAGATACGCAGTATTTT
CASTFDRATDTQYF
>TRBJ1-2|-|-|TRBV29-1
TGCAGCGTTGAAGACGTCGGGGGCTACACCTTC
CSVEDVGGYTF
>TRBJ2-7|TRBD2|-|TRBV6-4
TGTGCCAGCAGTGACGTGCCAGAGGGAGGGCCGTACGAGCAGTACTTC
CASSDVPEGGPYEQYF
>TRBJ2-1|-|-|TRBV5-4
TGTGCCAGCAGCCCGAGGACAGTAGGGGATGAGCAGTTCTTC
CASSPRTVGDEQFF
>TRBJ1-5|-|-|TRBV2
TGTGCCAGCAGTGAAGCGTCTGTTAGCAATCAGCCCCAGCATTTT
CASSEASVSNQPQHF
>TRBJ1-1|-|-|TRBV7-2
TGTGCCAGCAGCTTAGTGGGGCCCTCGGCTACTGAAGCTTTCTTT
CASSLVGPSATEAFF
>TRBJ2-7|TRBD2|-|TRBV2
TGTGCCAGCAGTGGTGAGCGGGACCTCTACGAGCAGTACTTC
CASSGERDLYEQYF
>TRBJ2-7|-|-|TRBV6-1
TGTGCCAGCAGGACTAGGGGGATCTACGAGCAGTACTTC
CASRTRGIYEQYF
>TRBJ2-5|-|-|TRBV19
TGTGCCAGTAGTATAGGGGGTCAGGGCACCGAGGGAGAGACCCAGTACTTC
CASSIGGQGTEGETQYF
>TRBJ1-2|-|-|TRBV28
TGTGCCAGCAGTTCGCCAGGATCGGGCCATGGCTACACCTTC
CASSSPGSGHGYTF
>TRBJ1-5|TRBD1|-|TRBV10-3
TGTGCCATCAGTGATCGGACAGGGGGCGGGGATAGCAATCAGCCCCAGCATTTT
CAISDRTGGGDSNQPQHF
>TRBJ2-7|-|-|TRBV16
TGTGCCAGCAGCCAATCGACAGCCCAAAGCTCCTACGAGCAGTACTTC
CASSQSTAQSSYEQYF
>TRBJ1-5|-|-|TRBV7-2
TGTGCCAGCAGCTTAGTGGCGGGGGCGCTTAGTCAGCCCCAGCATTTT
CASSLVAGALSQPQHF
>TRBJ2-2|TRBD2|-|TRBV7-8
TGTGCCAGCAGCCAACGACTAGCGGAAGCGAACACCGGGGAGCTGTTTTTT
CASSQRLAEANTGELFF
>TRBJ2-7|-|once|TRBV28
TGTGCCAGCAGTTTAGAGACAGATTCTTGGGAGCAGTACTTC
CASSLETDSWEQYF
>TRBJ2-5|-|-|TRBV27
TGTGCCAGCAGTTCCACGACCCAAGAGACCCAGTACTTC
CASSSTTQETQYF
>TRBJ2-7|-|-|TRBV28
TGTGCCAGCAGTTTACTTCGGCTCCCTTACTCCTACGAGCAGTACTTC
CASSLLRLPYSYEQYF
>TRBJ1-2|-|-|TRBV27
TGTGCCAGCAGTCTAGAAGGGTACGGCACCGGCTACTATGGCTACACCTTC
CASSLEGYGTGYYGYTF
>TRBJ2-7|TRBD1|few|TRBV7-2
TGTGCCAGCAGCCCTCCGGACAGGGGGTACGAGCAGTACTTC
CASSPPDRGYEQYF
>TRBJ1-3|-|once|TRBV7-9
TGTGCCAGCAGCTACGGGGCGTACTCTGGAAACACCATATATTTT
CASSYGAYSGNTIYF
>TRBJ2-1|TRBD2|-|TRBV10-1
TGCGCCAGCAGTCCCGGGGGGGCCGAGGACTGGAATGAGCAGTTCTTC
CASSPGGAEDWNEQFF
>TRBJ2-2|TRBD2|-|TRBV27
TGTGCCAGCAGTTCGCCGGGACTAGCGGTTGCCGGGGAGCTGTTTTTT
CASSSPGLAVAGELFF
>TRBJ2-5|-|-|TRBV7-8
TGTGCCAGCAGCGTGTTGGTGGGAGAGACCCAGTACTTC
CASSVLVGETQYF
>TRBJ2-1|-|once|TRBV13
TGTGCCAGCAGCTCGGGGATGTCCTACAATGAGCAGTTCTTC
CASSSGMSYNEQFF
>TRBJ1-2|TRBD1|once|TRBV9
TGTGCCAGCAGCATTACCGGGACAGGGGGCTACGGCTACACCTTC
CASSITGTGGYGYTF
>TRBJ2-6|-|-|TRBV19
TGTGCCAGTAGTATAGAAGGGGCAGGGATTTTCTCTGGGGCCAACGTCCTGACTTTC
CASSIEGAGIFSGANVLTF
>TRBJ2-7|-|-|TRBV21-1
TGTGCCAGCAGCAAAGGGGCCCACGAGCAGTACTTC
CASSKGAHEQYF
>TRBJ2-7|-|-|TRBV7-8
TGTGCCAGCAGCGCCCTGGGGGGGGCAGCTTACGAGCAGTACTTC
CASSALGGAAYEQYF
>TRBJ1-6|TRBD1|-|TRBV27
TGTGCCAGCAGTTTAGTACAGGGGGCTAATTCACCCCTCCACTTT
CASSLVQGANSPLHF
>TRBJ1-1|TRBD1|-|TRBV19
TGTGCCAGTAGTGCCACAGGGGTGAACACTGAAGCTTTCTTT
CASSATGVNTEAFF
>TRBJ1-2|-|-|TRBV25-1
TGTGCCAGCAGTGAGTGGGGGGCGTGGGACTATGGCTACACCTTC
CASSEWGAWDYGYTF
>TRBJ1-1|-|-|TRBV27
TGTGCCAGCAGCAGGGAGTGGAACACTGAAGCTTTCTTT
CASSREWNTEAFF
>TRBJ2-2|-|-|TRBV9
TGTGCCAGCAGCCCACGAGGGGGGGAGAACACCGGGGAGCTGTTTTTT
CASSPRGGENTGELFF
>TRBJ2-7|-|-|TRBV9
TGTGCCAGCAGCCCCGAGCCGGGCCTTTCCTACGAGCAGTACTTC
CASSPEPGLSYEQYF
>TRBJ2-7|-|once|TRBV27
TGTGCCAGCAGTTTAGGTGGGAGTATCGACGAGCAGTACTTC
CASSLGGSIDEQYF
>TRBJ2-3|TRBD2|-|TRBV13
TGTGCCAGCAGCTTAAACCTAGCGGGAGCGGGAGATACGCAGTATTTT
CASSLNLAGAGDTQYF
>TRBJ1-4|TRBD1|once|TRBV7-9
TGTGCCAGCAGCTCCTTCCCGGGACAGGGGATTGAAAAACTGTTTTTT
CASSSFPGQGIEKLFF
>TRBJ2-3|-|-|TRBV5-6
TGTGCCAGCAGCCTGAGACGAGAGCCGGATACGCAGTATTTT
CASSLRREPDTQYF
>TRBJ2-5|TRBD2|-|TRBV7-9
TGTGCCAGCAGCGTTACTAGCGGGAGGCTCCGAGAGACCCAGTACTTC
CASSVTSGRLRETQYF
>TRBJ2-1|TRBD2|-|TRBV6-6
TGTGCCAGCAGCAGTAGCGGGAGGTCCTACAATGAGCAGTTCTTC
CASSSSGRSYNEQFF
>TRBJ1-6|-|-|TRBV9
TGTGCCAGCAGCCCGACAGGCGGCTATAATTCACCCCTCCACTTT
CASSPTGGYNSPLHF
>TRBJ2-7|TRBD2|-|TRBV28
TGTGCCAGCAGCGGCGGGGGGAGAGATTACGAGCAGTACTTC
CASSGGGRDYEQYF
>TRBJ2-2|TRBD1|-|TRBV7-9
TGTGCCAGCAGACGAGGACAGGGGATAGGGATCGGGGAGCTGTTTTTT
CASRRGQGIGIGELFF
>TRBJ2-5|TRBD1|-|TRBV27
TGTGCCAGCAGTTGGACAGGGGCGTATGAGACCCAGTACTTC
CASSWTGAYETQYF
>TRBJ2-7|TRBD1|-|TRBV5-1
TGCGCCAGCAGTTATAACCGGGACAGGGGCAACTACGAGCAGTACTTC
CASSYNRDRGNYEQYF
>TRBJ2-3|TRBD2|-|TRBV12-5
TGTGCTAGTGGTTCACGACTAGCGCCTATCTTCACAGATACGCAGTATTTT
CASGSRLAPIFTDTQYF
>TRBJ2-4|TRBD2|-|TRBV7-9
TGTGCCAGCAGCTCGACTAGCGGGGAAGCCAAAAACATTCAGTACTTC
CASSSTSGEAKNIQYF
>TRBJ1-1|TRBD1|-|TRBV7-8
TGTGCCAGCAGCTTAGTAGGTGCAGGGGGGACTTTCTTT
CASSLVGAGGTFF